This T cell receptor (beta chain) was documented in a study of cytomegalovirus exposure and HLA in healthy donors (TCRdb year 2017). Regarding the study in general: According to a later analysis, the 110 or so validation repertoires were produced on the same platform as the 666 repertoires of the first cohort. The study was designed to test whether signatures of past pathogen exposure could be identified by cataloging public T cell receptors. Besides the first cohort of some 670 subjects, a separate validation cohort made up of 120 different subjects was used. High-throughput TCR immunosequencing, statistical association of individual TCRs with disease status, and machine learning were combined to predict cytomegalovirus infection status. Here is what the overall study found, with its caveats: In a later analysis, TCRs clustered in the first cohort were found to also tend to co-occur in the 120 or so validation repertoires, with 90% to 95% of cluster scores above 0. A later analysis lacked HLA typing for the validation cohort, so it scored co-occurrence in that cohort across all 120 repertoires. Three of the identified cytomegalovirus-associated TCR beta chains were confirmed in vitro to be specific for cytomegalovirus antigens. It was suggested by the authors that the approach could potentially be generalized to other disease states and immunological phenotypes. A total of about 150 TCR beta chains were listed by the study as associated with cytomegalovirus. While some public TCRs were present in many individuals, most TCR sequences turned up only very rarely across donors. In both the original and validation cohorts, the classifier was reported to diagnose cytomegalovirus status with high specificity and sensitivity.

Library preparation was by the immunoSEQ multiplex PCR assay. The original methods were these. To diagnose cytomegalovirus status from the catalog of TCR beta chain sequences, a statistical classification framework was built. TCRdb mirrors the immuneACCESS table, restricted to in-frame sequences. Some clones are absent from its copies; in checked studies, under half trace to an unresolved V gene, and the reason for the others is unknown. The V and J calls and the clone size are those of that table, but D and trimming were determined from the DNA. The sample contains about 160,000 clones, 70% to 90% of them found a single time. Of the sample, roughly 5.7% falls within the top ten clones. This clone was counted once. Which antigen it targets is not known. Base qualities are not recorded, but no much larger clone differs from it by a single base. The donors belonged to the validation cohort of under 150 subjects, which was separate from the roughly 670-subject first cohort.

The sequenced sample was PBMCs. The origin of this receptor is a young woman in good health and CMV-seronegative.

The CDR3 amino acid sequence is: CASRTQGAGGNTIYF. The DNA is TGTGCCAGCAGGACCCAGGGGGCAGGTGGAAACACCATATATTTT. The sequence is built from TRBV6-5 and TRBJ1-3; TRBD1 fits 8 bases in the junction. The germline V gene provides CDR1 MNHEY and CDR2 SVGAGI. V loses 6 bases at its end and J loses 3 bases; junction bases beyond the gene matches: 7. The CDR3 sequence holds 15 residues, the cysteine and phenylalanine included. Of all the DNA, just the CDR3 is kept, 45 bases in frame from base 1.